Shown below are 3 T cell receptor beta chains from a single sample sequenced in a study of blood T cell repertoires in COVID-19. Generated by immunoSEQ multiplex PCR, the TCRdb table keeps only in-frame clones and is missing some. The sample has 35,000 to 50,000 clones, around 91% seen once. The material sequenced was peripheral blood. Receptor source: a man aged 50 to 59 with active COVID-19.

This sequence joins TRBV6-5 and TRBJ2-7, with 10 bases fitting TRBD2. V lost 7 bases, J lost 5 bases, and 11 bases stayed unmatched. Germline values: CDR1 MNHEY, CDR2 SVGAGI. CDR3 length equals 15 residues. Here the CDR3 reads CASTSVTSGKDEQYF. The CDR3 DNA is TGTGCCAGCACCTCCGTCACTAGCGGGAAGGACGAGCAGTACTTC.

The V gene is TRBV18, the J gene TRBJ2-2; D not resolved. Germline CDR1 reads KGHSH; CDR2 reads LQKENI. The CDR3 spans 14 residues. Trimming pared 2 bases from V and 5 bases from J, leaving 9 bases between. CDR3 residues: CASSPATKTGELFF. CDR3 DNA: TGTGCCAGCTCACCAGCGACAAAAACCGGGGAGCTGTTTTTT.

The V gene is TRBV28, the J gene TRBJ2-1, with a weak D call TRBD1 (5 bases). The CDR3 runs to 15 residues. From germline, CDR1 is MDHEN and CDR2 SYDVKM. The V and J ends lost 2 bases and 0 bases respectively, with 8 bases between them. Written as DNA, the CDR3 is TGTGCCAGCAGTTTACCCCAGGGCTCCTACAATGAGCAGTTCTTC. This encodes CASSLPQGSYNEQFF.